This T cell receptor (beta chain) was obtained from a study of persistence of HIV-infected CD4 T cells (dated by TCRdb to 2018 to 2020). Turning to the overall study: The median time participants had been on suppressive ART was about 8 years. Apart from a couple of participants who underwent leukapheresis at a single time point, peripheral blood samples of up to 180 mL were collected from participants at multiple time points. Anti-CD3/anti-CD28 stimulation activated a higher proportion of cells, with a lower memory fraction, than antigen stimulation. CMV- and HIV-1 Gag-responding CD4+ T cells were isolated from ART-treated individuals so that antigen-driven clonal expansion of HIV-1-infected cells could be examined. The clonality of all cells in each sorted population was measured by TCRbeta sequencing, and the clonality of infected cells was measured by proviral sequencing. Cross-participant TCR cluster analysis included under ten participants for CMV and six or seven participants for Gag. General study outcomes and caveats: TCRbeta richness in CMV- and Gag-responding cells was significantly lower than in anti-CD3/anti-CD28-responding cells; CMV-responding cells had higher oligoclonality than CD3/CD28-stimulated and Gag-responding cells. Only a small number of individuals took part in the study, and only a limited range of antigens was tested. Within the same sorted populations, how oligoclonal the TCRs were correlated with how oligoclonal the proviruses were. Degenerate expanded CDR3beta sequences were enriched in antigen-responding cells, suggesting convergent selection of CD4+ responses to CMV and Gag. Bulk TCR analyses could not be limited to the rare CMV-responding cells that actually contained HIV-1 proviruses.

Per the publication, the treatment or condition label means: suppressive antiretroviral therapy. As a nonspecific positive control representing the CD4+ T cell repertoire, the cells were stimulated with anti-CD3/anti-CD28 magnetic beads. Responding CD4+ T cells were sorted by upregulation of both CD40 ligand and CD69. Participants were HIV-1-infected adults who started suppressive ART during chronic infection. Plasma HIV-1 RNA had been undetectable (below 50 copies/mL) in participants for at least 4 years. To be included, a participant needed positive CMV serology and a CD4+ T cell count above 400 cells/uL. Before stimulation, PBMCs were isolated using density centrifugation and then depleted of CD8+ T cells. CD8-depleted PBMCs were stimulated for approximately 18 hours with anti-CD28/CD49d costimulation, CD40-blocking antibody and enfuvirtide to prevent new infections. Sorting was done on either a Beckman Coulter MoFlo Legacy or an XDP sorter, and propidium iodide was used to exclude dead cells. Genomic DNA was extracted using the QIAamp DNA Mini Kit for samples with more than one million cells and using the Quick-DNA Microprep Kit for all other samples.

Regarding this clone: Its target antigen remains unknown. One base away there is no much larger clone; base qualities are not given.

CDR1 and CDR2 are drawn from the germline V gene: SGHRS, YFSETQ. The CDR3 contains 13 residues, cysteine and phenylalanine counted. Only the CDR3 DNA stays, 39 bases, in frame from base 1. V sheds 1 base and J sheds 5 bases, leaving 8 bases between their ends. TCRbeta repertoires were sequenced from genomic DNA with the immunoSEQ hsTCRB assay version 4 in survey mode. For TCRbeta sequencing, genomic DNA was diluted to 9.5 to 10 ng/uL, with up to 1 ug used per sample. Per the source publication's procedure: TCRbeta data were analyzed in ImmunoSeq Analyzer 3.0, with diversity computed on productive nucleotide rearrangements. Using the Immunarch R package, lower-bound TCR diversity was estimated with the improved Chao index and clonality was estimated with the Gini coefficient. Nucleotide rearrangements that differed but encoded the same CDR3beta amino acid sequence were counted as separate clonotypes. TCRbeta sequences significantly enriched in antigen-responding cells relative to anti-CD3/anti-CD28-activated cells were identified by differential abundance analysis. Using predicted peptide-MHC specificity as the basis, GLIPH2 grouped TCRs into clusters, both for each participant individually and for the merged data sets that combined participants. Sourced from immuneACCESS, this table was stored by TCRdb with only in-frame sequences that have V and J called. A share of the clones is absent; for the studies checked, an unresolved V gene accounts for under half, and the remainder has no known explanation. V, J and clone size were drawn from that table, and D and trimming were deduced from the DNA. The sample has 40,000 to 55,000 clones on record, 88% of them singletons. The ten largest make up over 0.45% of the sample.

The chain joins TRBV5-1 to TRBJ2-3; no D gene is confidently identified. The TCR sequence derives from an adult woman with HIV who was CMV-seropositive. The sequencing here drew on CD4+ T cells sorted from PBMCs after approximately 18-hour stimulation, taken from a patient who received antiretroviral therapy. This specimen's cell subset or site label, per the study, means: CD40L+CD69+ CD4 T cells responding to anti-CD3/anti-CD28 beads, representing the overall repertoire. The CDR3 protein: CASSLSPGDTQYF. The DNA sequence is given as TGCGCCAGCAGCTTGTCCCCAGGAGATACGCAGTATTTT.